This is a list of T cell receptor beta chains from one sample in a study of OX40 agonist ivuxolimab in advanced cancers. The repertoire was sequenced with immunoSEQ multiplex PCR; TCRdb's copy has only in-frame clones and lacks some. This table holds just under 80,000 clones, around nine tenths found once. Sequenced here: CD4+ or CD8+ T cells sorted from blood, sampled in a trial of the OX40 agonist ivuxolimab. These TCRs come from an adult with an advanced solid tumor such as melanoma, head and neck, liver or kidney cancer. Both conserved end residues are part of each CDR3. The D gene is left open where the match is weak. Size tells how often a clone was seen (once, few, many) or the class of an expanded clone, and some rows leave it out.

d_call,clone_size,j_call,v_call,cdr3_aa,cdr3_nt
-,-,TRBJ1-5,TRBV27,CASSVRENQPQHF,TGTGCCAGCAGTGTGAGGGAAAATCAGCCCCAGCATTTT
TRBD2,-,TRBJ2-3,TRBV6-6,CASRTSGRRIDTQYF,TGTGCCAGCAGGACTAGCGGGAGGCGAATAGATACGCAGTATTTT
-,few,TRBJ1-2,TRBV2,CASSDMGAGGYTF,TGTGCCAGCAGTGATATGGGGGCGGGAGGCTACACCTTC
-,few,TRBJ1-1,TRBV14,CASSQDGGRNTEAFF,TGTGCCAGCAGCCAAGATGGGGGGAGGAACACTGAAGCTTTCTTT
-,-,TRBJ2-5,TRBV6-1,CASSVQGPPETQYF,TGTGCCAGCAGTGTACAGGGCCCCCCAGAGACCCAGTACTTC
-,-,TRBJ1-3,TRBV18,CASSLWTAAGNTIYF,TGTGCCAGCTCACTCTGGACGGCGGCTGGAAACACCATATATTTT
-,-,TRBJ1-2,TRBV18,CASSPHPTSSGYTF,TGTGCCAGCTCACCCCACCCGACTTCGAGCGGCTACACCTTC
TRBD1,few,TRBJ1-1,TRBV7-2,CASSLTGDEAFF,TGTGCCAGCAGCTTAACAGGGGATGAAGCTTTCTTT
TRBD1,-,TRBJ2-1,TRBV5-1,CASSLGQGVDEQFF,TGCGCCAGCAGCTTAGGACAGGGGGTTGATGAGCAGTTCTTC
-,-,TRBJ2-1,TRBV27,CASSSNTGTRGFF,TGTGCCAGCAGTTCAAACACCGGGACCCGGGGGTTCTTC
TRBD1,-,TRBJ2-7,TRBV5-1,CASHPTGGYEQYF,TGCGCCAGTCACCCTACAGGGGGCTACGAGCAGTACTTC
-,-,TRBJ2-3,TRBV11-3,CASSLGTPSSNTDTQYF,TGTGCCAGCAGCTTAGGGACACCTAGCAGCAACACAGATACGCAGTATTTT
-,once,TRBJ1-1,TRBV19,CASKRGAEAFF,TGTGCCAGTAAGAGGGGGGCTGAAGCTTTCTTT
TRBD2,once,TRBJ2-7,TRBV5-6,CASSTGTSHEQYF,TGTGCCAGCAGCACCGGGACTAGCCACGAGCAGTACTTC
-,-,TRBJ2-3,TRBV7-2,CASSTYSDTQYF,TGTGCCAGCAGCACGTACTCAGATACGCAGTATTTT